One sample yielded the 3 T cell receptor beta chains listed below, sequenced in a study of T-cell reconstitution after alpha-beta-depleted transplantation in children. Preparation of the TCRbeta library involved a method that used unique molecular identifiers. TCRdb ran MiXCR on the PCR reads and lists one entry per CDR3 protein. The table includes 500,000 to 600,000 distinct CDR3 sequences, 15% to 20% detected once. Sequences were derived from PBMCs from the stem cell graft donor, sampled from the stem cell graft. The receptors originated from a human donor who donated a stem cell graft to a child with acute lymphoblastic leukemia.

In its sample, this clonotype was seen many times. The chain carries TRBV5-1 and TRBJ2-4; 7 nucleotides agree with TRBD1. Germline CDR1 is SGHRS and CDR2 is YFSETQ. The CDR3 totals 15 residues. V gave up 0 bases and J gave up 5 bases; unmatched junction bases: 5. Here the CDR3 reads CASSLVTGPQNIQYF. Here the CDR3 DNA reads TGCGCCAGCAGCTTGGTGACAGGGCCCCAAAACATTCAGTACTTC.

This clonotype has just a few counts. The J gene is TRBJ2-2, the V gene TRBV14; D unresolved. Germline V gene lookup returns CDR1 SGHDN and CDR2 FVKESK. The CDR3 contains 14 residues. V gave up 0 bases and J gave up 4 bases, with 6 bases separating them. The chain's CDR3 is CASSQEPFTGELFF. The CDR3 DNA sequence: TGTGCCAGCAGCCAAGAACCCTTCACCGGGGAGCTGTTTTTT.

This clonotype was seen more than once but under ten times. The gene calls are TRBV14 and TRBJ2-1; the D is unclear. Trimming shortened V by 0 bases and J by 4 bases, and 7 bases separated the two germline ends. There are 14 residues in the CDR3. CDR1 SGHDN and CDR2 FVKESK come from the germline V gene. The CDR3 is CASSQEWGYNEQFF. CDR3 in DNA: TGTGCCAGCAGCCAAGAGTGGGGTTACAATGAGCAGTTCTTC.